The present T cell receptor beta chain was sequenced within a study of identical twins. Broader study findings: In cord blood, abundant beta clonotypes had fewer insertions; memory showed no trend. Those out-of-frame alpha sequences shared by twins showed an excess of low generation probability. Beta out-of-frame sequences showed weaker excess twin sharing.

TCRdb reprocessed the 5' RACE reads via MiXCR and lists one record per CDR3 protein. The sample consists of 350,000 to 450,000 distinct CDR3 sequences, less than 20% of them appearing once. Germline CDR1 SGHKS, CDR2 YYEKEE (reference sequence). The CDR3 has 12 residues. V gave up 2 bases and J gave up 9 bases, with 9 bases separating them. This clonotype was observed many times. Its antigen is undetermined. This chain links TRBV5-5 with TRBJ2-1; D gene unclear. The TCR was taken from a man aged 45-65 years in good health. What was sequenced was naive T cells sorted from blood. The CDR3 is CASSLLGSEQFF. DNA for the CDR3: TGTGCCAGCAGCTTACTGGGTAGTGAGCAGTTCTTC.